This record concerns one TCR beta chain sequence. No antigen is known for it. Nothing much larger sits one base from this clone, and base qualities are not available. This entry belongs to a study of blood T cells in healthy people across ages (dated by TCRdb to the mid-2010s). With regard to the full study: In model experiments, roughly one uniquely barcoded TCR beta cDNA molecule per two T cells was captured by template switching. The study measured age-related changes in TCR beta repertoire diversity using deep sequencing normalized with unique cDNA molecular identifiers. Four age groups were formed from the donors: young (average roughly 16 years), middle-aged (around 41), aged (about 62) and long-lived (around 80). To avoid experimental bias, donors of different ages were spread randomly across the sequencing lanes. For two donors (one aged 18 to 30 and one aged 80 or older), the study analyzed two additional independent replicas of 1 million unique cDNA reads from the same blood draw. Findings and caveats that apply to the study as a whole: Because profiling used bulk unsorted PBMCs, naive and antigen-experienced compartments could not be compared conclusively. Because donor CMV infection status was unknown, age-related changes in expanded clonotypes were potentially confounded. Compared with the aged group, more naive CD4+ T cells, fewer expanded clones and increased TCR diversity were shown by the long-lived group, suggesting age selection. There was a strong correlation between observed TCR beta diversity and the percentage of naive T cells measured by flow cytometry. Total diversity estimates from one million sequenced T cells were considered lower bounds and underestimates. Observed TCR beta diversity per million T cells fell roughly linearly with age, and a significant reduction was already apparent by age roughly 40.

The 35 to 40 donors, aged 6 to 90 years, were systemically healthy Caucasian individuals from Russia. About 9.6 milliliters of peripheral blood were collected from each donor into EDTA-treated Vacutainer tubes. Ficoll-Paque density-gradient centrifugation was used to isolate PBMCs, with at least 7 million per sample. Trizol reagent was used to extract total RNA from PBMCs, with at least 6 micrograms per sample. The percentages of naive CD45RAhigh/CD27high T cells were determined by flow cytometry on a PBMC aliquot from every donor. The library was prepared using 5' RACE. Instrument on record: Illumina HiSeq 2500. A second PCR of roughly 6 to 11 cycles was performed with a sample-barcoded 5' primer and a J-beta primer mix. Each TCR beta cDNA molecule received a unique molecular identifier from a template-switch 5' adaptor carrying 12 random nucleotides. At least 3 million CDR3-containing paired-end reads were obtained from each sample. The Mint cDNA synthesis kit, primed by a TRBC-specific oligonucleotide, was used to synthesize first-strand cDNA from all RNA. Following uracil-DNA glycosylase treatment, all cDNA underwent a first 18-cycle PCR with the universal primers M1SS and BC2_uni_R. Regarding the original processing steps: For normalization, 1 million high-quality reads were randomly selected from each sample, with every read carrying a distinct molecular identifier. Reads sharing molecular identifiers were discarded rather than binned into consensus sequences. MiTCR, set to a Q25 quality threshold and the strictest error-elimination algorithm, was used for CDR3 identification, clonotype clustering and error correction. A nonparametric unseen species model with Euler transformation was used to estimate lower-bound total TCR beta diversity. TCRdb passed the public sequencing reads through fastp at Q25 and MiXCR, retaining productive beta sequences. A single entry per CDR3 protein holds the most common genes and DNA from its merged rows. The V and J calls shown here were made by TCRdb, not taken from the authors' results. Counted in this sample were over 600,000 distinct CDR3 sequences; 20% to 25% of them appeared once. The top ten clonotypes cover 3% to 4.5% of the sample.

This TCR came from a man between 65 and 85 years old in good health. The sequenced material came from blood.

The nucleotide sequence is TGTGCCAGCAGTTCTGGGACAGGCCCACTATATTTT. Its translation is CASSSGTGPLYF. The chain is encoded by TRBV28 joined to TRBJ1-3, and 8 junctional nucleotides match TRBD1. From the germline V gene, CDR1 is MDHEN and CDR2 is SYDVKM. For this chain, trimming is 4 bases at the V end and 14 bases at the J end, and the number of junction bases without a gene match is 7. Measured from the cysteine to the phenylalanine, the CDR3 is 12 residues long. CDR3 DNA is the only sequence kept; it has 36 bases, read in frame from the first base. Full variable domain (CDR3 extended with the reference TRBV28 and TRBJ1-3 proteins): DVKVTQSSRYLVKRTGEKVFLECVQDMDHENMFWYRQDPGLGLRLIYFSYDVKMKEKGDIPEGYSVSREKKERFSLILESASTNQTSMYLCASSSGTGPLYFGEGSWLTVV.